Listed below are T cell receptor beta chains from one sample, sequenced in a study of blood T cell repertoires in COVID-19. Method: immunoSEQ multiplex PCR; TCRdb's copy keeps in-frame clones and lacks some. The sample includes tens of thousands of clones, 75% to 85% of them seen just once. Sequenced material: peripheral blood. The receptors shown here come from a human donor in a cohort sampled during active COVID-19. CDR3s include the opening cysteine and the closing phenylalanine or tryptophan. D genes are given only for firm matches. Clone size is stated in some rows and not others, as once, few, many or a class when expanded.

V gene	J gene	D gene	clone size	CDR3 protein	CDR3 DNA
TRBV2	TRBJ2-2	TRBD2	-	CASTGTSRHTGELFF	TGTGCCAGCACCGGGACTAGCAGACACACCGGGGAGCTGTTTTTT
TRBV27	TRBJ2-2	-	-	CASSFSRNTGELFF	TGTGCCAGCAGTTTCTCTCGGAACACCGGGGAGCTGTTTTTT
TRBV5-1	TRBJ2-7	-	-	CASSLVPGTGVGGYEQYF	TGCGCCAGCAGCTTGGTGCCGGGGACGGGGGTCGGGGGCTACGAGCAGTACTTC
TRBV27	TRBJ2-2	TRBD2	-	CASSLGLAGLFNTGELFF	TGTGCCAGCAGTTTGGGACTAGCAGGACTATTTAACACCGGGGAGCTGTTTTTT
TRBV10-3	TRBJ1-1	TRBD1	-	CAISAYGTGETEAFF	TGTGCCATCAGTGCTTATGGGACAGGAGAGACTGAAGCTTTCTTT
TRBV6-1	TRBJ2-7	-	once	CASSEVVYEQYF	TGTGCCAGCAGTGAAGTCGTCTACGAGCAGTACTTC
TRBV5-5	TRBJ1-4	-	-	CASSNPGGNEKLFF	TGTGCCAGCAGCAATCCGGGGGGTAATGAAAAACTGTTTTTT
TRBV5-1	TRBJ2-2	-	-	CASSLGGTSPGELFF	TGCGCCAGCAGCTTGGGAGGGACATCACCCGGGGAGCTGTTTTTT
TRBV24-1	TRBJ1-4	-	-	CATSDPIGGEKLFF	TGTGCCACCAGTGATCCGATAGGGGGAGAAAAACTGTTTTTT
TRBV28	TRBJ2-1	TRBD2	few	CASSSSTSGRLRYNEQFF	TGTGCCAGCAGTTCCTCGACTAGCGGGAGACTTCGCTACAATGAGCAGTTCTTC
TRBV5-1	TRBJ2-3	TRBD1	-	CASSLAPGTGSTDTQYF	TGCGCCAGCAGCTTGGCCCCCGGGACAGGGAGCACAGATACGCAGTATTTT
TRBV7-7	TRBJ2-5	TRBD2	-	CASSLFPPGGGSYQETQYF	TGTGCCAGCAGCTTATTCCCCCCGGGGGGGGGCAGTTACCAAGAGACCCAGTACTTC
TRBV6-5	TRBJ1-1	-	-	CASTPPGANTEAFF	TGTGCCAGCACCCCCCCAGGGGCGAACACTGAAGCTTTCTTT
TRBV14	TRBJ2-5	TRBD1	few	CASSLPGTGGMETQYF	TGTGCCAGCAGCTTACCCGGGACAGGGGGCATGGAGACCCAGTACTTC
TRBV7-2	TRBJ2-1	TRBD2	-	CASSVRLAGKDEQFF	TGTGCCAGCAGCGTTCGACTAGCGGGTAAAGATGAGCAGTTCTTC
TRBV7-3	TRBJ2-5	TRBD2	-	CASSLGLAGYQETQYF	TGTGCCAGCAGCCTAGGACTAGCGGGGTACCAAGAGACCCAGTACTTC
TRBV6-2/TRBV6-3	TRBJ1-6	-	-	CASSYSGGAWNSPLHF	TGTGCCAGCAGTTACTCTGGGGGCGCATGGAATTCACCCCTCCACTTT
TRBV9	TRBJ1-1	-	-	CASSVAPDTEAFF	TGTGCCAGCAGCGTAGCGCCGGACACTGAAGCTTTCTTT
TRBV11-2	TRBJ2-7	-	-	CASSVYRDSYEQYF	TGTGCCAGCAGCGTCTACAGGGACTCCTACGAGCAGTACTTC
TRBV14	TRBJ2-1	TRBD2	-	CASSLIAGVYEQFF	TGTGCCAGCAGCCTGATAGCGGGAGTTTATGAGCAGTTCTTC
TRBV18	TRBJ1-3	TRBD1	-	CASSPPGQGADTIYF	TGTGCCAGCTCACCCCCAGGACAGGGGGCGGACACCATATATTTT
TRBV19	TRBJ2-7	TRBD1	once	CASSIGTVYEQYF	TGTGCCAGTAGTATCGGGACAGTCTACGAGCAGTACTTC
TRBV7-4	TRBJ2-5	-	-	CASSLAVGSRETQYF	TGTGCCAGCAGCTTAGCCGTGGGCAGTAGAGAGACCCAGTACTTC
TRBV28	TRBJ2-3	TRBD1	-	CASTPTGGQRFTDTQYF	TGTGCCAGCACCCCTACTGGGGGACAGAGATTCACAGATACGCAGTATTTT
TRBV5-5	TRBJ1-2	TRBD1	-	CASSSTGGPRSAYGYTF	TGTGCCAGCAGTTCCACAGGGGGCCCTAGAAGTGCTTATGGCTACACCTTC
TRBV5-1	TRBJ2-7	TRBD2	once	CASSLVSSGGYEQYF	TGCGCCAGCAGCTTGGTCTCTAGCGGAGGCTACGAGCAGTACTTC
TRBV24-1	TRBJ2-3	TRBD2	-	CATRGRGETQYF	TGTGCCACCAGGGGGAGGGGTGAGACGCAGTATTTT
TRBV11-3	TRBJ2-3	-	-	CASSQGLTDTQYF	TGTGCCAGCAGCCAGGGCCTCACAGATACGCAGTATTTT
TRBV1	TRBJ2-2	-	once	CTSSLPRGGTGELFF	TGCACCAGCAGCCTACCCCGGGGGGGGACCGGGGAGCTGTTTTTT
TRBV18	TRBJ2-3	-	-	CASSPPTVTDTQYF	TGTGCCAGCTCACCACCAACGGTAACAGATACGCAGTATTTT
TRBV27	TRBJ2-1	TRBD2	-	CASSLQLAGGPVGNEQFF	TGTGCCAGCAGTCTCCAACTAGCGGGAGGGCCGGTGGGCAATGAGCAGTTCTTC
TRBV5-1	TRBJ2-2	-	-	CASSLAGQGEGELFF	TGCGCCAGCAGCTTGGCCGGGCAGGGCGAAGGGGAGCTGTTTTTT
TRBV24-1	TRBJ2-3	-	-	CATSDRGRGADTQYF	TGTGCCACCAGTGATAGGGGCAGGGGAGCAGATACGCAGTATTTT
TRBV5-1	TRBJ2-1	-	-	CASSAATTNEQFF	TGCGCCAGCAGCGCAGCAACTACTAATGAGCAGTTCTTC
TRBV5-1	TRBJ2-5	TRBD2	-	CASNREGGTGETQYF	TGCGCCAGCAACCGGGAGGGGGGCACCGGAGAGACCCAGTACTTC
TRBV30	TRBJ1-2	-	-	CAWELFGGDGYTF	TGTGCCTGGGAACTATTTGGGGGGGATGGCTACACCTTC
TRBV7-2	TRBJ2-2	-	-	CASSYRLVIPPGELFF	TGTGCCAGCAGCTACAGACTAGTCATCCCCCCCGGGGAGCTGTTTTTT
TRBV28	TRBJ2-1	-	-	CASSLLSGSGYNEQFF	TGTGCCAGCAGTTTATTGAGTGGGAGTGGGTACAATGAGCAGTTCTTC
TRBV5-1	TRBJ2-2	-	few	CASSFLDLGTGELFF	TGCGCCAGCAGCTTCCTAGACCTTGGCACCGGGGAGCTGTTTTTT
TRBV9	TRBJ2-1	TRBD2	-	CASSVGTSGRRSYNEQFF	TGTGCCAGCAGCGTCGGGACTAGCGGGAGAAGGAGCTACAATGAGCAGTTCTTC
TRBV5-4	TRBJ1-4	TRBD1	-	CASSVQGPNEKLFF	TGTGCCAGCAGCGTACAGGGGCCTAATGAAAAACTGTTTTTT
TRBV7-8	TRBJ2-5	-	-	CASRSTGKETQYF	TGTGCCAGCAGATCTACAGGGAAAGAGACCCAGTACTTC
TRBV6-6	TRBJ2-5	-	-	CASLRGSLETQYF	TGTGCCAGTCTCCGGGGGTCCTTGGAGACCCAGTACTTC
TRBV6-2/TRBV6-3	TRBJ1-2	TRBD1	-	CASSYSRQGADGYTF	TGTGCCAGCAGTTACTCGAGACAGGGAGCTGATGGCTACACCTTC
TRBV30	TRBJ2-7	-	-	CAWSVRRTGEQYF	TGTGCCTGGAGTGTAAGAAGGACTGGCGAGCAGTACTTC
TRBV5-4	TRBJ2-6	-	-	CASSLQFSGANVLTF	TGTGCCAGCAGCCTACAGTTCTCTGGGGCCAACGTCCTGACTTTC
TRBV19	TRBJ1-5	TRBD1	-	CASSIVGTGPRPQHF	TGTGCCAGTAGTATAGTAGGGACAGGACCTCGGCCCCAGCATTTT
TRBV30	TRBJ2-7	TRBD2	few	CAWRGPYGRRREQYF	TGTGCCTGGAGGGGACCGTACGGGAGGAGACGCGAGCAGTACTTC
TRBV7-8	TRBJ1-2	-	-	CASSAFTGRDGYTF	TGTGCCAGCAGCGCATTTACCGGCAGGGATGGCTACACCTTC
TRBV27	TRBJ2-1	TRBD2	medium-sized	CASRTVVAGYKDEQFF	TGTGCCAGCCGTACGGTTGTAGCGGGATATAAGGATGAGCAGTTCTTC